The rows below give T cell receptor beta chains drawn from one sample of a study of T-cell reconstitution after alpha-beta-depleted transplantation in children. MiXCR was run by TCRdb on the PCR reads, yielding one entry per CDR3 protein. The sample lists hundreds of thousands of distinct CDR3 sequences; 10% to 15% were seen once. The material sequenced was PBMCs, mostly from graft donor cells, taken 360 days after TCRalphabeta/CD19-depleted stem cell transplant. The receptors were gathered from a male patient younger than 18 who had a stem cell transplant for acute myeloid leukemia, so the T cells may come from the graft donor. Both conserved end residues are trimmed from each CDR3.

CDR3,J,V
ASSLMGESTEAF,TRBJ1-1,TRBV7-9
ASSDSGLAGVETQY,TRBJ2-5,TRBV6-5
ASGYGTSNTGELF,TRBJ2-2,TRBV5-5
ASSLARAGYIEQF,TRBJ2-1,TRBV12-3/TRBV12-4
ASSQGLSGGGPYEQY,TRBJ2-7,TRBV4-3
ASFGGFEKLF,TRBJ1-4,TRBV2
ASSLTIGDEQF,TRBJ2-1,TRBV2
ASRQGNIQY,TRBJ2-4,TRBV6-5
SVLAVAGEQY,TRBJ2-7,TRBV29-1
ASSYGDRVTYEQY,TRBJ2-7,TRBV6-5
ASSLVVTGGDEQY,TRBJ2-7,TRBV7-2
ASSLYVRDRAPWTQY,TRBJ2-5,TRBV4-2
SASGQGVGYT,TRBJ1-2,TRBV29-1